This TCR beta chain was sequenced during a study of T cell responses to AZD1222 COVID-19 vaccine. Only one count was recorded for this clone. Its antigen remains unidentified. Data came from immunoSEQ multiplex PCR; TCRdb stores just in-frame clones and leaves some out. This table holds some 30,000 clones, around nine tenths found once. Trimming took 0 bases from V and 3 from J, leaving 8 bases between them. CDR3 size: 15 residues. Germline V CDR1 and CDR2: SEHNR, FQNEAQ (reference sequence). Study-wide results and limits: Among spike-specific TCRs, nearly half reportedly target unmutated variant regions.

The V gene is TRBV7-9, the J gene TRBJ1-4, with TRBD1 as a possible D gene (5 bases). The clonotype was recovered from an adult in good health. The sample in question was peripheral blood, obtained on day 0 of AZD1222 vaccination. The CDR3 protein is CASSLAGGANEKLFF. DNA of the CDR3: TGTGCCAGCAGCTTAGCGGGGGGTGCTAATGAAAAACTGTTTTTT.